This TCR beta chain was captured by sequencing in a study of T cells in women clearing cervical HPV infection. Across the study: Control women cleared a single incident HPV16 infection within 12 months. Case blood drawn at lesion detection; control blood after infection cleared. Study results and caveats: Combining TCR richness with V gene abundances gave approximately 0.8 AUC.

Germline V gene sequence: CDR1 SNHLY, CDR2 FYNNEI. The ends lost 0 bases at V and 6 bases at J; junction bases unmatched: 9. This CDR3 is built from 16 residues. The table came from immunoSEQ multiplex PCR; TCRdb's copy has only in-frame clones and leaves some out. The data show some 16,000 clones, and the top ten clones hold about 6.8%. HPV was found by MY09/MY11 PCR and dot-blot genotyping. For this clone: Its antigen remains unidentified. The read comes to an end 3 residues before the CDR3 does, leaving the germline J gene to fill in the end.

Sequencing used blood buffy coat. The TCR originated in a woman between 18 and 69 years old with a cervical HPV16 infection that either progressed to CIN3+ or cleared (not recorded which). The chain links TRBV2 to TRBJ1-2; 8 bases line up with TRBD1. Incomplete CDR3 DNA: TGTGCCAGCAGTGAAGCCGCAGGGGGCGATTACGATGGC. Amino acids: CASSEAAGGDYDG. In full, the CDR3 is CASSEAAGGDYDGYTF. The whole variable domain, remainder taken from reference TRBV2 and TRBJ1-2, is EPEVTQTPSHQVTQMGQEVILRCVPISNHLYFYWYRQILGQKVEFLVSFYNNEISEKSEIFDDQFSVERPDGSNFTLKIRSTKLEDSAMYFCASSEAAGGDYDGYTFGSGTRLTVV.